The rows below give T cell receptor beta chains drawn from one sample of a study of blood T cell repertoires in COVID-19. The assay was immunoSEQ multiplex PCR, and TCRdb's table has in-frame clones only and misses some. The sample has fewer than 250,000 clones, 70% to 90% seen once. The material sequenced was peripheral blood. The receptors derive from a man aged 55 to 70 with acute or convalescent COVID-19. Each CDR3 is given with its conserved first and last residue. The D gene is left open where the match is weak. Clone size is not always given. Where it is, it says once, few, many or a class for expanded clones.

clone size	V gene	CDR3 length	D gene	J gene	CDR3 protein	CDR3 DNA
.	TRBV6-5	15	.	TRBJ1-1	CASSYSKGSGTEAFF	TGTGCCAGCAGTTACTCGAAAGGGAGTGGCACTGAAGCTTTCTTT
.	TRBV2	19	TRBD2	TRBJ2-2	CASSEVGSGGSPGTGELFF	TGTGCCAGCAGTGAAGTCGGTAGCGGGGGATCCCCGGGGACCGGGGAGCTGTTTTTT
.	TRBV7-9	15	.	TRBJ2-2	CASSLRGWGTGELFF	TGTGCCAGCAGCTTACGGGGTTGGGGCACCGGGGAGCTGTTTTTT
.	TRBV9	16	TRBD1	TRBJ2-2	CASSQETGVSTGELFF	TGTGCCAGCAGCCAAGAAACAGGGGTTTCCACCGGGGAGCTGTTTTTT
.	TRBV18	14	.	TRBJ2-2	CASSSSGDTGELFF	TGTGCCAGCTCATCTTCAGGGGACACCGGGGAGCTGTTTTTT
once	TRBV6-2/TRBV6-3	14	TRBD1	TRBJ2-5	CASSSPRTGETQYF	TGTGCCAGCAGTTCACCCCGGACAGGAGAGACCCAGTACTTC
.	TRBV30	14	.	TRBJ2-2	CAWSTLQGSGELFF	TGTGCCTGGAGCACCTTACAGGGATCCGGGGAGCTGTTTTTT
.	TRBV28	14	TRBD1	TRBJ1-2	CASSGTGSFYGYTF	TGTGCCAGCAGTGGGACAGGGAGTTTCTATGGCTACACCTTC
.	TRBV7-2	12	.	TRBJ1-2	CASSLVVRVPSF	TGTGCCAGCAGCTTAGTGGTCAGGGTGCCTTCCTTC
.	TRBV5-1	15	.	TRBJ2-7	CASSLALSPVGVEYF	TGCGCCAGCAGCTTGGCATTATCGCCGGTCGGAGTTGAATACTTC
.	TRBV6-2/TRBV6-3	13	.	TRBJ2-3	CASSRGGTDTQYF	TGTGCCAGCAGTCGGGGAGGCACAGATACGCAGTATTTT
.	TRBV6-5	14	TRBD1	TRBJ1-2	CASSRDRGYYGYTF	TGTGCCAGCAGTAGGGACAGGGGGTACTATGGCTACACCTTC
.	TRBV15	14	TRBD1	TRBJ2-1	CATTGDRAYNEQFF	TGTGCCACTACCGGGGACAGGGCCTACAATGAGCAGTTCTTC